This T cell receptor beta chain appears in the sequencing data of a study of blood T cell repertoires in COVID-19. The wider study: The samples span acute and convalescent COVID-19 from the United States, Italy and Spain. PBMCs, B-cell-depleted T cells, or T cells provided the cDNA or gDNA that made up the material.

V gave up 10 bases and J gave up 3 bases; unmatched junction bases: 8. The CDR3 extends over 14 amino acids. Germline-derived CDR1 and CDR2 are MNHEY and SMNVEV (reference sequence). Study processing details: Estimates of nucleated cell counts were drawn from the amplification of reference gene primers. Method: immunoSEQ multiplex PCR; TCRdb's copy keeps in-frame clones and lacks some. V, J and clone size were drawn from that table, and D and trimming were deduced from the DNA. The sample contains 150,000 to 200,000 clones, 89% of which appear only once. The V gene is TRBV27, the J gene TRBJ2-2, with TRBD1 matching over 7 bases. This clonotype originated in a young man who had recovered from COVID-19. The sequencing input was peripheral blood. CDR3 nucleotides: TGTGCCACCTCACAGGGGCCTTACACCGGGGAGCTGTTTTTT. Its translation is CATSQGPYTGELFF.